A single sample is the source of the 6 T cell receptor beta chains below, sequenced in a study of OX40 agonist ivuxolimab in advanced cancers. Some clones are missing from TCRdb's copy, which holds only in-frame ones; the method was immunoSEQ multiplex PCR. This repertoire shows about 99,000 clones, roughly nine tenths found once; its top ten account for roughly 0.33%. The specimen was CD4+ or CD8+ T cells sorted from blood, collected in a trial of the OX40 agonist ivuxolimab. These receptors all come from an adult with an advanced solid tumor such as melanoma, head and neck, liver or kidney cancer.

This rearrangement joins TRBV5-1 to TRBJ1-2; 7 bases line up with TRBD1. Germline assignment: CDR1 SGHRS and CDR2 YFSETQ. The CDR3 consists of 14 residues. The trim removed 2 bases at V and 8 bases at J, leaving 9 bases unmatched. The chain's CDR3 is CASSFDRAVSGYTF. CDR3 nucleotides: TGCGCCAGCAGCTTCGACAGGGCTGTATCCGGCTACACCTTC. Full variable domain (outside the CDR3, taken from reference TRBV5-1 and TRBJ1-2): KAGVTQTPRYLIKTRGQQVTLSCSPISGHRSVSWYQQTPGQGLQFLFEYFSETQRNKGNFPGRFSGRQFSNSRSEMNVSTLELGDSALYLCASSFDRAVSGYTFGSGTRLTVV.

V and J are TRBV10-3 and TRBJ2-3; D is undetermined. The CDR3 runs to 15 residues. Trimming removed 6 bases from V and 1 base from J, with 14 bases in between. Germline V CDR1 and CDR2: ENHRY, SYGVKD. DNA of the CDR3: TGTGCCATCAGCCTCCCCGTCAGTGGCACAGATACGCAGTATTTT. This encodes CAISLPVSGTDTQYF.

V is TRBV28 and J is TRBJ2-7; 9 nucleotides line up with TRBD1. This CDR3 contains 15 residues. CDR1 MDHEN and CDR2 SYDVKM come from the germline V gene. J lost 2 bases, V lost 4 bases, and 6 bases had no gene match. This CDR3 is CASSSRDRATYEQYF. CDR3 bases: TGTGCCAGCAGTTCCAGGGACAGGGCTACCTACGAGCAGTACTTC.

V usage is TRBV2 and J usage is TRBJ2-1, with 9 bases fitting TRBD2. This CDR3 has 14 residues. V shed 0 bases and J 12 bases; nucleotides not matched to a gene: 6. CDR1 is SNHLY, CDR2 FYNNEI, per germline. CDR3 sequence (DNA): TGTGCCAGCAGTGAAGCGCGCGGGAGGGCCGGGCAGTTCTTC. Translating it yields CASSEARGRAGQFF.

In this sample, this clone turned up once. This chain joins TRBV11-3 and TRBJ2-2; D not certain. CDR1 and CDR2 from the germline V gene are SGHNT and YENEEA. This CDR3 spans 14 amino acids. The germline V and J ends were trimmed by 5 bases and 1 base, with 8 bases remaining between them. The CDR3 protein is CASSGPMNTGELFF. In DNA form, the CDR3 reads TGTGCCAGCAGCGGACCCATGAACACCGGGGAGCTGTTTTTT.

The gene calls are TRBV4-3 and TRBJ1-3; possibly TRBD1 for D (6 bases). Germline V lookup: CDR1 LGHNA, CDR2 YSLEER. The V gene lost 5 bases and the J gene lost 3 bases, with 14 bases spanning the gap. This CDR3 contains 15 residues. CDR3 loop: CASSTQGGGGNTIYF. CDR3 sequence (DNA): TGCGCCAGCAGCACTCAAGGGGGAGGTGGAAACACCATATATTTT.